The 20 T cell receptor beta chains given below trace back to one sample, sequenced in a study of tissue T cells after allogeneic stem cell transplantation. Generated by immunoSEQ multiplex PCR, the TCRdb table keeps only in-frame clones and is missing some. The data hold 4,300 or so clones, with about 48% observed a single time. This sample's time point: mouse harvest day 14 after allogeneic transplant. Each mouse received 10^7 T-cell-depleted marrow cells plus 10^6 splenic CD5+ T cells by tail vein. Sample: gut tissue. Receptors originate from a female BALB/c mouse given C57BL/6 T cells with graft-versus-host disease after an allogeneic hematopoietic cell transplant.

On this clone: Gene and germline names: mouse. Sequencing ends 1 residue short of the CDR3 end; the germline J gene provides the rest. The J gene is TRBJ2-7, the V gene TRBV15; 12 bases are shared with TRBD2. Germline V gives CDR1 SGHND, CDR2 FRSKSL. V trimming: 3 bases; J trimming: 7 bases; junction bases outside the gene matches: 1. CDR3 size: 13 residues. Partial CDR3 DNA: TGTGCCAGCAGTTTGGGGACTGGGGGGGAACAGTAC. Translating it yields CASSLGTGGEQY. The full CDR3 protein is CASSLGTGGEQYF.

As for this clone: Genes and germline come from the mouse. The sequenced fragment ends 1 residue before the CDR3 boundary, so the rest is inferred from the germline J gene. This rearrangement joins TRBV26 to TRBJ1-2; D unclear. CDR3 size: 14 residues. V lost 2 bases and J lost 0, with 7 bases in between. Germline V gene sequence: CDR1 KGHPV, CDR2 FQNQEV (reference sequence). The sequenced CDR3 bases are TGTGCCAGCAGTCTGAACAGTCCAAACTCCGACTACACC. This codes for CASSLNSPNSDYT. The full CDR3 protein is CASSLNSPNSDYTF. Drawing the rest from reference TRBV26 and TRBJ1-2, the complete variable domain is NSKVIQTPRYLVKGQGQKAKMRCIPEKGHPVVFWYQQNKNNEFKFLINFQNQEVLQQIDMTEKRFSAECPSNSPCSLEIQSSEAGDSALYLCASSLNSPNSDYTFGSGTRLLVI.

In its sample, this clone was seen a few times. Here the gene names and germline are mouse. CDR3 amino acids: CASSHRGNTEVFF. Partial CDR3 DNA: TGTGCCAGCAGTCACAGGGGCAACACAGAAGTCTTC. The chain is built from TRBV24 and TRBJ1-1; 7 positions agree with TRBD1. Read sequence stops 1 residue before the CDR3 end, and the germline J gene provides the missing end. The CDR3 has 13 residues. CDR1 KGHTA and CDR2 FRNEEI come from the germline V gene. J gave up 2 bases and V 4 bases, and 1 base lay outside the gene matches.

With respect to this clone: The gene symbols are mouse symbols. The read comes to an end 1 residue before the CDR3 does, leaving the germline J gene to fill in the end. The chain combines TRBV16 with TRBJ2-5; D remains unclear. CDR1 and CDR2 (germline): SGHSA, FRNQAP. The CDR3 extends over 13 amino acids. Trimming took 3 bases from V and 0 from J, leaving 4 bases between them. The CDR3 reads CASSLGNQDTQYF. Partial CDR3 DNA: TGTGCAAGCAGCTTGGGTAACCAAGACACCCAGTAC.

Concerning this clone itself: Mouse names are used for the genes. Read coverage stops 1 residue before the CDR3 terminus; the germline J gene supplies the remainder. V gene TRBV26 combines with J gene TRBJ2-2; perhaps TRBD1 as D (5 bases). Germline loops: CDR1 KGHPV, CDR2 FQNQEV (reference sequence). Trimming took 4 bases from V and 3 from J, leaving 9 bases between them. The CDR3 has 14 residues. The sequenced CDR3 bases are TGTGCCAGCAGTCGGGTAGGGGACACCGGGCAGCTCTAC. Translation: CASSRVGDTGQLY. The entire CDR3 protein reads CASSRVGDTGQLYF.

A word on this clone: Genes and germline come from the mouse. The CDR3 goes on 1 residue after the read ends, and that part is filled in from the germline J gene. The chain recombines TRBV16 with TRBJ1-1; D remains ambiguous. V lost 6 bases, J lost 1 base, and 6 bases lay in between. Germline V gene data show CDR1 as SGHSA and CDR2 as FRNQAP. The CDR3 loop spans 12 amino acids. The CDR3 region is CASSLQNTEVFF. CDR3 bases read: TGTGCAAGCAGTCTACAAAACACAGAAGTCTTC.

Judged by abundance, this clone is large. Each gene name is a mouse one. The read gets to within 1 residue of the CDR3 end, and the germline J gene fills in the rest. This chain joins TRBV26 and TRBJ1-2; D gene uncertain. Trimming pared 2 bases from V and 0 bases from J, leaving 4 bases between. The length of the CDR3 is 13 residues. From germline, CDR1 is KGHPV and CDR2 FQNQEV (reference sequence). CDR3 loop: CASSLQTNSDYTF. CDR3 DNA (partial): TGTGCCAGCAGTCTGCAGACAAACTCCGACTACACC.

Notes on this clone: Any gene name here is a mouse gene name. The read finishes 1 residue shy of the CDR3 end, and the germline J gene is used to complete it. The V and J genes are TRBV23 and TRBJ2-4. There are 12 residues in the CDR3. In germline, CDR1 is KGHTA, CDR2 FQNQQP. Partial CDR3 DNA: TGCTCCAGCAGTCAAGGTCAAAACACCTTGTAC. This encodes CSSSQGQNTLY. The full CDR3 reads CSSSQGQNTLYF.

This clone was seen a handful of times. These gene names are mouse names. With the read ending 1 residue before the CDR3 end, the germline J gene is used to fill in that end. The chain is built from TRBV3 and TRBJ2-7, with TRBD2 matching over 10 bases. The ends lost 4 bases at V and 5 bases at J; junction bases unmatched: 2. The CDR3 sequence is 13 residues long. Per the germline V gene, CDR1 is SNHLY and CDR2 is FYNGKV (reference sequence). CDR3 DNA (partial): TGTGCCAGCAGCTCCTGGGGGGGCGATGAACAGTAC. Amino acid sequence: CASSSWGGDEQY. The entire CDR3 reads CASSSWGGDEQYF.

This clone was observed a few times. Gene names are mouse gene names. Sequencing ends 1 residue short of the CDR3 end; the germline J gene provides the rest. The V gene is TRBV3, the J gene TRBJ1-2; 7 bases are a match to TRBD1. With V trimmed by 1 base and J by 5 bases, 7 bases remained unmatched. Germline CDR1 SNHLY, CDR2 FYNGKV (reference sequence). The CDR3 runs to 15 residues. The sequenced part of the CDR3 DNA is TGTGCCAGCAGCTTAGAAAGGGCAGGGGGGTCCGACTACACC. Translating it yields CASSLERAGGSDYT. The entire CDR3 is CASSLERAGGSDYTF.

Concerning this clone: Genes here carry mouse names. With the read ending 1 residue before the CDR3 end, the germline J gene is used to fill in that end. This rearrangement joins TRBV13-3 to TRBJ2-7; D remains unclear. The CDR3 is made up of 13 amino acids. Germline-derived CDR1 and CDR2 are NNHDY and SYVADS. Trimming took off 2 bases at V and 0 bases at J, with 6 bases between the two ends. The covered CDR3 bases are TGTGCCAGCAGTGACCCCCCCTCCTATGAACAGTAC. It translates to CASSDPPSYEQY. The whole CDR3 sequence is CASSDPPSYEQYF.

In regard to this clone: The gene symbols are mouse symbols. With the read ending 1 residue before the CDR3 end, the germline J gene is used to fill in that end. The chain recombines TRBV5 with TRBJ2-5, with TRBD2 matching 8 bases. Trimming removed 4 bases from V and 0 bases from J; junction bases left unmatched: 3. This CDR3 comprises 15 residues. Germline values: CDR1 LGHNA, CDR2 YNLKQL (reference sequence). This CDR3 is CASSPDWGNQDTQYF. Partial CDR3 DNA: TGTGCCAGCAGCCCCGACTGGGGTAACCAAGACACCCAGTAC.

As for this clone: Gene names are mouse gene names. Other DNA sequences in the same sample also yield this CDR3. The CDR3 sequence is CASSLGRNTEVFF. The sequenced part of the CDR3 DNA is TGTGCCAGCAGTCTGGGGCGAAACACAGAAGTCTTC. This chain uses TRBV26 with TRBJ1-1, with unresolved D. The read terminates 1 residue before the CDR3 end, so the remaining end is supplied by the germline J gene. Germline V lookup: CDR1 KGHPV, CDR2 FQNQEV (reference sequence). CDR3 length equals 13 residues. The V end lost 2 bases, the J end lost 1 base, and 5 bases lay between the germline ends.

Worth noting for this clone: Mouse gene names and germline throughout. The read terminates 1 residue ahead of where the CDR3 ends, so the germline J gene completes it. The chain uses TRBV23 and TRBJ2-3; the table's D call, TRBD1, has no DNA check behind it. This CDR3 is 15 amino acids long. The germline V gene has CDR1 KGHTA and CDR2 FQNQQP. The CDR3 sequence: CSSSQDRARAETLYF. The CDR3 DNA, read in part, is TGCTCCAGCAGTCAAGACAGGGCGCGTGCAGAAACGCTGTAT.

Points on this clone: The listed genes are named as in mouse. Read sequence stops 1 residue before the CDR3 end, and the germline J gene provides the missing end. V is TRBV12-2 and J is TRBJ2-3; D tentatively fits TRBD1 or TRBD2 (6 bases each). V was shortened by 2 bases and J by 0 bases, with 8 bases between the two germline ends. The germline CDR1 and CDR2 sequences are SGHLS and HYDKME. CDR3 length: 14 amino acids. The covered CDR3 bases are TGTGCCAGCTCTCCGGGGGCTAGTGCAGAAACGCTGTAT. Its protein product is CASSPGASAETLY. The CDR3 in full is CASSPGASAETLYF.

Notes on this clone: Germline and genes here are mouse. The read terminates 1 residue ahead of where the CDR3 ends, so the germline J gene completes it. This chain joins TRBV3 and TRBJ2-7, with 9 bases identical to TRBD2. CDR3 length: 13 residues. Germline assignment: CDR1 SNHLY and CDR2 FYNGKV (reference sequence). The V segment lost 6 bases and the J segment 4 bases; nucleotides outside the gene matches: 4. The CDR3 loop is CASSPGTGYEQYF. CDR3 DNA (partial): TGTGCCAGCAGTCCCGGGACTGGGTATGAACAGTAC.

Details on this clone: Here the gene names and germline are mouse. The read terminates 1 residue before the CDR3 end, so the remaining end is supplied by the germline J gene. The V and J genes are TRBV21 and TRBJ2-4; 10 bases agree with TRBD1. TRBV21 is identified as an open reading frame with a role that is uncertain. The CDR3 has 14 residues. After removal of 0 bases from V and 8 bases from J, the junction contained 2 bases not matched to a gene. The sequenced part of the CDR3 DNA is TGTGCTAGCAGTCAATCGGACAGGGGGGGCACCTTGTAC. Amino acid sequence: CASSQSDRGGTLY. The complete CDR3 protein is CASSQSDRGGTLYF.

Note on this clone: Gene names and germline match the mouse. The CDR3 extends 1 residue past the end of the read, so its final part is completed from the germline J gene. The chain couples TRBV26 to TRBJ2-1; 7 nucleotides match TRBD1. After removal of 3 bases from V and 0 bases from J, the junction contained 2 bases not matched to a gene. The CDR3 runs to 15 residues. Germline V gene data show CDR1 as KGHPV and CDR2 as FQNQEV (reference sequence). The CDR3 bases that were read are TGTGCCAGCAGTCTCACAGGGGATAACTATGCTGAGCAGTTC. Translation: CASSLTGDNYAEQF. The whole CDR3 region reads CASSLTGDNYAEQFF.

About this clone: Germline and genes here are mouse. The read ends 1 residue shy of where the CDR3 ends; the end is completed using the germline J gene. V gene TRBV23 combines with J gene TRBJ2-5; the table's TRBD1 call for D was not verified on the DNA. The CDR3 runs 15 residues. Germline V gene lookup returns CDR1 KGHTA and CDR2 FQNQQP. The CDR3 region is CSSSQYRDRQDTQYF. Incomplete CDR3 DNA: TGCTCCAGCAGTCAATATCGGGACAGACAAGACACCCAGTAC.

Points on this clone: Each gene name is a mouse one. The CDR3 end falls 1 residue outside the read, so it is completed with the germline J gene. The chain joins TRBV4 to TRBJ2-4, with 8 bases fitting TRBD2. Trimming removed 4 bases from V and 5 bases from J; junction bases left unmatched: 2. CDR1 is LGHDT and CDR2 is YNNKQL in the germline V gene (reference sequence). CDR3 size: 13 residues. CDR3 loop: CASSFGLGNTLYF. The CDR3 bases that were read are TGTGCCAGCAGCTTCGGACTGGGAAACACCTTGTAC. The full variable domain, rest sourced from reference TRBV4 and TRBJ2-4, is ETAVFQTPNYHVTQVGNEVSFNCKQTLGHDTMYWYKQDSKKLLKIMFSYNNKQLIVNETVPRRFSPQSSDKAHLNLRIKSVEPEDSAVYLCASSFGLGNTLYFGAGTRLSVL.